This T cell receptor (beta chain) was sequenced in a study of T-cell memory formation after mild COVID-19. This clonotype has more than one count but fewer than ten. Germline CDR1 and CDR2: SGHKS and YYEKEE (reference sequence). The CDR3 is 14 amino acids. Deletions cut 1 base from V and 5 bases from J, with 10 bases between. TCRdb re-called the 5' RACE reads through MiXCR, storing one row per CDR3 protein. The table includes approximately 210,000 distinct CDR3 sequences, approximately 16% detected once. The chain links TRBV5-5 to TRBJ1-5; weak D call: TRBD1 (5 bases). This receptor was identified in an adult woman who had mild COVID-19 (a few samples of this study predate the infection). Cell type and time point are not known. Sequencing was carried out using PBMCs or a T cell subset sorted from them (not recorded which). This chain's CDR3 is CASSLLGGDQPQHF. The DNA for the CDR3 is TGTGCCAGCAGCTTGCTCGGGGGGGATCAGCCCCAGCATTTT.